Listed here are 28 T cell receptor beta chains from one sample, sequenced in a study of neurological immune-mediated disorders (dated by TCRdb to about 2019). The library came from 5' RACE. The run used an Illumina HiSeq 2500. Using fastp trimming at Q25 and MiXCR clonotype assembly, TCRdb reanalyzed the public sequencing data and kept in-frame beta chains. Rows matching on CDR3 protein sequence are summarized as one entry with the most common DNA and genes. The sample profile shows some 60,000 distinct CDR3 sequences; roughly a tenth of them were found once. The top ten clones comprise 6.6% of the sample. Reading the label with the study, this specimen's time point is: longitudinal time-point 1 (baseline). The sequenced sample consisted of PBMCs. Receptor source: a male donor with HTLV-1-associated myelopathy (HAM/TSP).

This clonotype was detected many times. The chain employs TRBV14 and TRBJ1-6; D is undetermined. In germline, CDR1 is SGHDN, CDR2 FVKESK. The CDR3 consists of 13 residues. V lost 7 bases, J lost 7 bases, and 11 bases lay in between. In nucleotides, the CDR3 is TGTGCCAGCACAGCGGGGTTCAATTCACCCCTCCACTTT. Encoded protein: CASTAGFNSPLHF. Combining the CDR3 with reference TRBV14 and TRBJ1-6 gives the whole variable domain EAGVTQFPSHSVIEKGQTVTLRCDPISGHDNLYWYRRVMGKEIKFLLHFVKESKQDESGMPNNRFLAERTGGTYSTLKVQPAELEDSGVYFCASTAGFNSPLHFGNGTRLTVT.

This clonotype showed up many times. CDR3 DNA: TGTGCCAGCAGCTTGGTGACCGATGGGGGCACTGAAGCTTTCTTT. Translating gives CASSLVTDGGTEAFF. This chain connects TRBV5-5 to TRBJ1-1; TRBD1 is a possible D gene (5 bases). The V gene's germline CDR1 is SGHKS and CDR2 YYEKEE (reference sequence). The CDR3 totals 15 residues. Trimming shortened V by 0 bases and J by 4 bases, and 13 bases separated the two germline ends.

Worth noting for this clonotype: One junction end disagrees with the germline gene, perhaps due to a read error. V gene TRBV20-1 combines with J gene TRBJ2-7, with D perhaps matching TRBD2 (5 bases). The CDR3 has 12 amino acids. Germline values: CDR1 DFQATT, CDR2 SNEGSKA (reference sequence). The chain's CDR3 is CCARKGSYEQYF. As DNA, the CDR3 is TGCTGTGCTAGAAAAGGGAGCTATGAGCAGTACTTC.

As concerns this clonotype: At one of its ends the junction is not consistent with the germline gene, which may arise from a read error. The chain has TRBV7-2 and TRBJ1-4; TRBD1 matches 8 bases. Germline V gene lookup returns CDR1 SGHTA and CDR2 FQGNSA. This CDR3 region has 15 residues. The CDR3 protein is CASSPRQGTIEKLFF. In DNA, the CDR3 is TGTGCCAGCAGCCCGCGACAGGGGACTATTGAAAAACTGTTTTTT.

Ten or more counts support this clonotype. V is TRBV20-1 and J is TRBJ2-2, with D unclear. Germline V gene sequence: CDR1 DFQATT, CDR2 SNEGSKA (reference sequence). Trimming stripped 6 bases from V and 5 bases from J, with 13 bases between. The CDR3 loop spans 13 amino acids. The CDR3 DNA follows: TGCAGTGCCCCCAAGCCAAGGACCGGGGAGCTGTTTTTT. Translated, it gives CSAPKPRTGELFF.

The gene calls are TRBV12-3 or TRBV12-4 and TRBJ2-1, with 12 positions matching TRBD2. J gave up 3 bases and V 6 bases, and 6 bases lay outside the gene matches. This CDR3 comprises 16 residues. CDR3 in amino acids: CASRGASGGVYNEQFF. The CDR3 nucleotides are TGTGCCAGCAGGGGAGCTAGCGGGGGGGTCTACAATGAGCAGTTCTTC.

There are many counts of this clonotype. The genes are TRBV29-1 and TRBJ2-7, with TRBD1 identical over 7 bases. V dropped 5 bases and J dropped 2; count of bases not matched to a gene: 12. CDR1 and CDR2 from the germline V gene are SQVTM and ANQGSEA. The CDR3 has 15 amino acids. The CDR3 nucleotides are TGCAGCGTTACAGGGGACCGGGACAAACCCTACGAGCAGTACTTC. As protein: CSVTGDRDKPYEQYF.

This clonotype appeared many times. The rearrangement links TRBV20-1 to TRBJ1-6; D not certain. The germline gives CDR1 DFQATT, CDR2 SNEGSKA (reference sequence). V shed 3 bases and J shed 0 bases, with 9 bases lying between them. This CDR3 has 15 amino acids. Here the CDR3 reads CSASAVSSYNSPLHF. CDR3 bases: TGCAGTGCTAGTGCGGTCAGCTCCTATAATTCACCCCTCCACTTT.

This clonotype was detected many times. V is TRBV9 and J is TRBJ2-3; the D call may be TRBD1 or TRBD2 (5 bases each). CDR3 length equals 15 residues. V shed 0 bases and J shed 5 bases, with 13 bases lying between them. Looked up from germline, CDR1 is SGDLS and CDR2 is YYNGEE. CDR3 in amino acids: CASSVGGAMGDTQYF. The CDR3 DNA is TGTGCCAGCAGCGTAGGAGGGGCGATGGGAGATACGCAGTATTTT. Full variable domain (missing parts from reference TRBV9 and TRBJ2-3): DSGVTQTPKHLITATGQRVTLRCSPRSGDLSVYWYQQSLDQGLQFLIQYYNGEERAKGNILERFSAQQFPDLHSELNLSSLELGDSALYFCASSVGGAMGDTQYFGPGTRLTVL.

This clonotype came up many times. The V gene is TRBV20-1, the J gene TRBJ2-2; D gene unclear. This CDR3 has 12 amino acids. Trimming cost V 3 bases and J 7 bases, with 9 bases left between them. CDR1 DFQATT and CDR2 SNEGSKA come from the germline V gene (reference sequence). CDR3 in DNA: TGCAGTGCTAGCGGATTGCTCGGGGAGCTGTTTTTT. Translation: CSASGLLGELFF.

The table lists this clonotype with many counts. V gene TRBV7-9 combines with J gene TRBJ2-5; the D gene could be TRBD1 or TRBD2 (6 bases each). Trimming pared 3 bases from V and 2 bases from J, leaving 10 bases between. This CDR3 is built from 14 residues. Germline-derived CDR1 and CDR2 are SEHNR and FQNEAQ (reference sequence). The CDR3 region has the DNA TGTGCCAGCAGCTTGGGGGGCCCTCAAGAGACCCAGTACTTC. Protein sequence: CASSLGGPQETQYF.

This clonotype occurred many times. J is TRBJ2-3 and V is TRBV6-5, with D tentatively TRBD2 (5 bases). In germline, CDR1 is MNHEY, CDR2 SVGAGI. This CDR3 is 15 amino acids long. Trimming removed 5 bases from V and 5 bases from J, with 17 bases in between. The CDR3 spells CASSPRRVVVDTQYF. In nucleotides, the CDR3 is TGTGCCAGCAGTCCACGGCGGGTTGTGGTAGATACGCAGTATTTT.

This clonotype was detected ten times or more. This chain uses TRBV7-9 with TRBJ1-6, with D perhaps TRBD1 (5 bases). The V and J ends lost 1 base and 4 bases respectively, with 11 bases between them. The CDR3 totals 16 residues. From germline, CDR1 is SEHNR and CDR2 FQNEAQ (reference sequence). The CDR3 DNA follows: TGTGCCAGCAGCTTAGGGGCCCAGGGTTATAATTCACCCCTCCACTTT. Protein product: CASSLGAQGYNSPLHF.

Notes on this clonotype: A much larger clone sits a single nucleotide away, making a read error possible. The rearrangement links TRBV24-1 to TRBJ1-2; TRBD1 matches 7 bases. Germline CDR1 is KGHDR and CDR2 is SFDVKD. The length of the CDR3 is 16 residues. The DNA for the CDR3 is TGTGCCACCGGTGACGGAGGGGGCGGCTTTTTCTATGGCTACACCTTC. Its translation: CATGDGGGGFFYGYTF.

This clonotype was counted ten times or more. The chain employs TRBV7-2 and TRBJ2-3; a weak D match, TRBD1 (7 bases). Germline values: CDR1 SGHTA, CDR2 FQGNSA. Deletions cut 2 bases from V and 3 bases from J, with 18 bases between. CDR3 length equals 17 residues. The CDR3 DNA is TGTGCCAGCAGCTTACGACGCGGGACAGCCTTTACAGATACGCAGTATTTT. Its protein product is CASSLRRGTAFTDTQYF.

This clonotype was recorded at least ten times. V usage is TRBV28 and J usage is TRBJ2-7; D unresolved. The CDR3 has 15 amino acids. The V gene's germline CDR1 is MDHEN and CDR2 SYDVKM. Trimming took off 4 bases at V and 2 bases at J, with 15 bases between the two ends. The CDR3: CASSSGPQRAYEQYF. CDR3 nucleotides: TGTGCCAGCAGTTCAGGTCCGCAGCGAGCCTACGAGCAGTACTTC.

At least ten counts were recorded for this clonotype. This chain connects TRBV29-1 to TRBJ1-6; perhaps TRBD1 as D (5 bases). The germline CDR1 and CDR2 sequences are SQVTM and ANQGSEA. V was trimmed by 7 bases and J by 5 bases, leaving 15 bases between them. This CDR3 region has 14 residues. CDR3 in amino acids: CSARAGRDNSPLHF. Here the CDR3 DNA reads TGCAGCGCCAGAGCGGGCAGGGATAATTCACCCCTCCACTTT. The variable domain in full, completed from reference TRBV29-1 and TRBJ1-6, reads SAVISQKPSRDICQRGTSLTIQCQVDSQVTMMFWYRQQPGQSLTLIATANQGSEATYESGFVIDKFPISRPNLTFSTLTVSNMSPEDSSIYLCSARAGRDNSPLHFGNGTRLTVT.

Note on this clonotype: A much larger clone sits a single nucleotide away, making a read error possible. In nucleotides, the CDR3 is TGCGCCAGCGGCTCGGGACTAGCGGTCGACGAGCAGTACTTC. It specifies CASGSGLAVDEQYF. V is TRBV5-1 and J is TRBJ2-7; 11 bases fit TRBD2. V lost 7 bases to trimming and J lost 5 bases; unmatched junction nucleotides: 8. This CDR3 is built from 14 residues. The germline gives CDR1 SGHRS, CDR2 YFSETQ.

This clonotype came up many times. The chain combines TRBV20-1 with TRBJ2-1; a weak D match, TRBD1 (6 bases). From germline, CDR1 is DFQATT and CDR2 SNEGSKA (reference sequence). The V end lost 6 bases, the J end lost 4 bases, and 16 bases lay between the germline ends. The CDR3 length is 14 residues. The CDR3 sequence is CSARDTSRYNEQFF. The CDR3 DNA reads TGCAGTGCGAGGGACACAAGCCGGTACAATGAGCAGTTCTTC.

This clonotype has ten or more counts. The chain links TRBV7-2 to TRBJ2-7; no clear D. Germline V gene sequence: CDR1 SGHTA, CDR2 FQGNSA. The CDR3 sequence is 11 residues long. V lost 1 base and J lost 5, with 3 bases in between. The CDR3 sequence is CASSLVHEQYF. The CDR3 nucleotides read TGTGCCAGCAGCTTAGTCCACGAGCAGTACTTC.

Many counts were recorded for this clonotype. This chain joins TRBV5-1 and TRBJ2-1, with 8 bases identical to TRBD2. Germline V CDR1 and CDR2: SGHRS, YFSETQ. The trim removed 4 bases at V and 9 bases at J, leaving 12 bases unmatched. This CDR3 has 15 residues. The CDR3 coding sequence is TGCGCCAGCAGCCCCCTGGGGGCGGGGGGCGGTGAGCAGTTCTTC. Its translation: CASSPLGAGGGEQFF.

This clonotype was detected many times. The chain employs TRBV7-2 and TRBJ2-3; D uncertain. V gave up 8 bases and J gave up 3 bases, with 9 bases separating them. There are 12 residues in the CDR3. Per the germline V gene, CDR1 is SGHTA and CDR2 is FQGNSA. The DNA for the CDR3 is TGTGCCAGCCAACGGTTTACAGATACGCAGTATTTT. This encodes CASQRFTDTQYF.

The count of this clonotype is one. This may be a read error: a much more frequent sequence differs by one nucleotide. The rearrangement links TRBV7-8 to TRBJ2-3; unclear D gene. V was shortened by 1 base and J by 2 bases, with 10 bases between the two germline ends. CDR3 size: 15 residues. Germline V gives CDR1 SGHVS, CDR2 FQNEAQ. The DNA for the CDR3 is TGTGCCAGCAGCTTAGAGTGGGATTTCACAGATACGCAGTATTTT. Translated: CASSLEWDFTDTQYF.

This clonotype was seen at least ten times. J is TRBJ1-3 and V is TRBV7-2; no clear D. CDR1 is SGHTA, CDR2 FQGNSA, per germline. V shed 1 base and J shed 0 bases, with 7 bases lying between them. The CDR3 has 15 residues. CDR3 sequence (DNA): TGTGCCAGCAGCTTAGAACCGGCCTCTGGAAACACCATATATTTT. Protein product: CASSLEPASGNTIYF.

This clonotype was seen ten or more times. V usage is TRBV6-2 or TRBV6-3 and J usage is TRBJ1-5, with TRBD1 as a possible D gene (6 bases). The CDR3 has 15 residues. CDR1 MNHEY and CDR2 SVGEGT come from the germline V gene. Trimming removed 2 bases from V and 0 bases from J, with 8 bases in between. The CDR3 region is CASSYDRYSNQPQHF. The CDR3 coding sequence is TGTGCCAGCAGTTACGACAGGTATAGCAATCAGCCCCAGCATTTT.

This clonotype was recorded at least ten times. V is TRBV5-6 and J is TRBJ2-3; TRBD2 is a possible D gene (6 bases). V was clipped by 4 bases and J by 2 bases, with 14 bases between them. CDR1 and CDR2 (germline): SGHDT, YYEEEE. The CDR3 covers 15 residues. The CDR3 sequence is CASSTPGLYTDTQYF. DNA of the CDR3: TGTGCCAGCAGCACCCCGGGACTTTACACAGATACGCAGTATTTT. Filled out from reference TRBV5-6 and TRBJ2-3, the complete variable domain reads DAGVTQSPTHLIKTRGQQVTLRCSPKSGHDTVSWYQQALGQGPQFIFQYYEEEERQRGNFPDRFSGHQFPNYSSELNVNALLLGDSALYLCASSTPGLYTDTQYFGPGTRLTVL.

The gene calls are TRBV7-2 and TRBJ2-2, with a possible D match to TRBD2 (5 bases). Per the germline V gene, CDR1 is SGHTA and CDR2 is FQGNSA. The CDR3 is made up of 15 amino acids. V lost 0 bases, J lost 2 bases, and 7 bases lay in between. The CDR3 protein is CASSLAAVNTGELFF. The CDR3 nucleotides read TGTGCCAGCAGCTTAGCAGCGGTTAACACCGGGGAGCTGTTTTTT. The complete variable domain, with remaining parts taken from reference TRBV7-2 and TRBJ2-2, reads GAGVSQSPSNKVTEKGKDVELRCDPISGHTALYWYRQSLGQGLEFLIYFQGNSAPDKSGLPSDRFSAERTGGSVSTLTIQRTQQEDSAVYLCASSLAAVNTGELFFGEGSRLTVL.

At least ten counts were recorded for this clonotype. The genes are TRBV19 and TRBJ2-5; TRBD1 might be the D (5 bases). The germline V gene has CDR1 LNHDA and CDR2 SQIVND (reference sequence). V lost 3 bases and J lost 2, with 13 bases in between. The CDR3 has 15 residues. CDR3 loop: CASSIHWTKQETQYF. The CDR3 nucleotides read TGTGCCAGTAGTATCCACTGGACAAAGCAAGAGACCCAGTACTTC.